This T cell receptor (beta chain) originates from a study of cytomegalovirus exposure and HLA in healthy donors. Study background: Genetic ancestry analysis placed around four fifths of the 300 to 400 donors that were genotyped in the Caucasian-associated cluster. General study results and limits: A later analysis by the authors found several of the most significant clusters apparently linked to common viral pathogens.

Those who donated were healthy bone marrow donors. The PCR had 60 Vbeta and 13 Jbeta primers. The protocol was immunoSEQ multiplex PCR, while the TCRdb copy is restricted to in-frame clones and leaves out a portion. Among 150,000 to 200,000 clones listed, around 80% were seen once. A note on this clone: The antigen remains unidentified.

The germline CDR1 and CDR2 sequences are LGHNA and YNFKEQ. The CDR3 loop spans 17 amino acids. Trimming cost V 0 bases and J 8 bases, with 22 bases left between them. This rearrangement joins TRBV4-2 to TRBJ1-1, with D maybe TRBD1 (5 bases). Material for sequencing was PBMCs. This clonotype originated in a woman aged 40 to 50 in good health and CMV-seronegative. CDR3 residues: CASSQEAQGGAAREAFF. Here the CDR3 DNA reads TGTGCCAGCAGCCAAGAAGCCCAAGGAGGGGCCGCGAGAGAAGCTTTCTTT.